This record covers a single TCR beta chain. Its matching antigen is unknown. The CDR3 is 12 amino acids. Reprocessing the 5' RACE reads, TCRdb reports a single entry for every CDR3 protein and omits DNA. This sample's table has about 450,000 distinct CDR3 sequences. The data derive from a study of monozygotic twins with inflammatory bowel disease. General study results and limits: No difference was seen in repertoire similarity between concordant and discordant twins, possibly from limited power. Added variability in patient repertoires may stem from differing immunosuppressive treatments.

The sequencing sample was made of blood. The receptor comes from a human donor with ulcerative colitis or Crohn's disease, or a healthy co-twin of an affected twin (not recorded which). V gene TRBV12-3 or TRBV12-4 combines with J gene TRBJ2-1; TCRdb picks TRBD2, but there is no DNA to check that call. CDR3 sequence: CASSLEGTIQFF.